This is a list of T cell receptor beta chains from one sample in a study of OX40 agonist ivuxolimab in advanced cancers. The protocol was immunoSEQ multiplex PCR, while the TCRdb copy is restricted to in-frame clones and leaves out a portion. The data contain tens of thousands of clones, approximately 81% of them singletons. The specimen comprised CD4+ or CD8+ T cells sorted from blood, sampled in a trial of the OX40 agonist ivuxolimab. The receptors were gathered from an adult with an advanced solid tumor such as melanoma, head and neck, liver or kidney cancer. The CDR3 runs from the conserved cysteine through the conserved F or W. Each record gives: V gene, D gene, clone size, J gene, CDR3 protein, CDR3 DNA. A D gene is named only where the DNA matches it firmly. The listing skips clone size in some rows; elsewhere it reads once, few, many or a size class.

V: TRBV27; D: TRBD2; size: NA; J: TRBJ2-1; CDR3: CASSPRGTSGNNEQFF; DNA: TGTGCCAGCAGTCCTCGAGGGACTAGCGGCAACAATGAGCAGTTCTTC
V: TRBV7-2; D: NA; size: once; J: TRBJ2-1; CDR3: CASSSRTYNEQFF; DNA: TGTGCCAGCAGCTCACGGACCTACAATGAGCAGTTCTTC
V: TRBV21-1; D: NA; size: NA; J: TRBJ2-5; CDR3: CASSKQVWTAETQYF; DNA: TGTGCCAGCAGCAAACAAGTGTGGACCGCAGAGACCCAGTACTTC
V: TRBV29-1; D: NA; size: NA; J: TRBJ2-4; CDR3: CSVEGIWGRGTGIQYF; DNA: TGCAGCGTGGAAGGGATTTGGGGGCGAGGGACCGGCATTCAGTACTTC
V: TRBV2; D: TRBD2; size: few; J: TRBJ2-1; CDR3: CASSPLAGQDEQFF; DNA: TGTGCCAGCTCTCCCCTAGCGGGGCAGGATGAGCAGTTCTTC
V: TRBV11-3; D: NA; size: NA; J: TRBJ1-3; CDR3: CASSLKLGRYSGNTIYF; DNA: TGTGCCAGCAGCTTAAAGCTAGGACGGTACTCTGGAAACACCATATATTTT
V: TRBV6-6; D: NA; size: NA; J: TRBJ2-5; CDR3: CASRKGGRETQYF; DNA: TGTGCCAGCAGGAAGGGGGGGCGGGAGACCCAGTACTTC
V: TRBV5-1; D: NA; size: NA; J: TRBJ2-1; CDR3: CASSLDKIYNEQFF; DNA: TGCGCCAGCAGCTTGGACAAAATCTACAATGAGCAGTTCTTC
V: TRBV30; D: NA; size: NA; J: TRBJ2-4; CDR3: CAWSPDLAKNIQYF; DNA: TGTGCCTGGAGTCCAGATCTAGCCAAAAACATTCAGTACTTC
V: TRBV30; D: NA; size: NA; J: TRBJ1-3; CDR3: CAWSAWGSGNTIYF; DNA: TGTGCCTGGAGTGCTTGGGGATCTGGAAACACCATATATTTT
V: TRBV29-1; D: NA; size: NA; J: TRBJ1-3; CDR3: CSVEDSGNTIYF; DNA: TGCAGCGTTGAAGACTCTGGAAACACCATATATTTT
V: TRBV11-2; D: NA; size: NA; J: TRBJ1-4; CDR3: CASSSSTANEKLFF; DNA: TGTGCCAGCAGCTCCAGTACGGCTAATGAAAAACTGTTTTTT
V: TRBV10-3; D: TRBD1; size: NA; J: TRBJ2-5; CDR3: CAISMGTGGGETQYF; DNA: TGTGCCATCAGCATGGGGACAGGGGGGGGAGAGACCCAGTACTTC
V: TRBV2; D: NA; size: NA; J: TRBJ1-4; CDR3: CASSEQGGNEKLFF; DNA: TGTGCCAGCAGTGAACAGGGTGGTAATGAAAAACTGTTTTTT
V: TRBV6-6; D: NA; size: NA; J: TRBJ1-5; CDR3: CASSWKRGGNQPQHF; DNA: TGTGCCAGCAGTTGGAAAAGGGGAGGCAATCAGCCCCAGCATTTT
V: TRBV11-1; D: NA; size: NA; J: TRBJ2-1; CDR3: CASSPLGVRMDNEQFF; DNA: TGTGCCAGCAGCCCGCTGGGGGTCCGAATGGACAATGAGCAGTTCTTC
V: TRBV7-9; D: NA; size: NA; J: TRBJ1-1; CDR3: CASSLGTGGNTEAFF; DNA: TGTGCCAGCAGCTTAGGAACCGGGGGGAACACTGAAGCTTTCTTT
V: TRBV7-9; D: NA; size: NA; J: TRBJ2-1; CDR3: CASSPRGGRNNEQFF; DNA: TGTGCCAGCAGCCCCCGAGGGGGGAGGAACAATGAGCAGTTCTTC
V: TRBV5-1; D: TRBD1; size: few; J: TRBJ1-1; CDR3: CASSSHYRDRVNTEAFF; DNA: TGCGCCAGCAGCTCCCATTACCGCGACAGGGTGAACACTGAAGCTTTCTTT
V: TRBV9; D: TRBD2; size: NA; J: TRBJ2-2; CDR3: CASSYPGLAPNTGELFF; DNA: TGTGCCAGCAGTTATCCGGGACTAGCACCGAACACCGGGGAGCTGTTTTTT
V: TRBV2; D: NA; size: once; J: TRBJ1-2; CDR3: CASRERTHGYTF; DNA: TGTGCCAGCAGGGAGAGGACACATGGCTACACCTTC
V: TRBV9; D: NA; size: NA; J: TRBJ1-2; CDR3: CASSVEQGHYGYTF; DNA: TGTGCCAGCAGCGTAGAGCAGGGCCACTATGGCTACACCTTC
V: TRBV19; D: TRBD1; size: NA; J: TRBJ1-2; CDR3: CASSISLRGLYGYTF; DNA: TGTGCCAGTAGTATATCATTAAGGGGGCTCTATGGCTACACCTTC
V: TRBV13; D: NA; size: NA; J: TRBJ2-3; CDR3: CASSLRGDTQYF; DNA: TGTGCCAGCAGCTTAAGAGGAGATACGCAGTATTTT
V: TRBV9; D: NA; size: NA; J: TRBJ2-7; CDR3: CASSVGPDGDTYEQYF; DNA: TGTGCCAGCAGCGTAGGCCCGGACGGCGACACCTACGAGCAGTACTTC
V: TRBV19; D: TRBD1; size: few; J: TRBJ2-2; CDR3: CASSSGTEENTGELFF; DNA: TGTGCCAGTAGTTCCGGGACAGAGGAAAACACCGGGGAGCTGTTTTTT
V: TRBV9; D: NA; size: NA; J: TRBJ2-5; CDR3: CASSGGGETQYF; DNA: TGTGCCAGCAGCGGTGGAGGGGAGACCCAGTACTTC
V: TRBV6-5; D: NA; size: NA; J: TRBJ1-2; CDR3: CASSSVALNVGYTF; DNA: TGTGCCAGCAGTTCAGTCGCCCTAAATGTCGGCTACACCTTC
V: TRBV5-4; D: NA; size: NA; J: TRBJ2-2; CDR3: CASSSQLGTGELFF; DNA: TGTGCCAGCAGCTCCCAGTTGGGGACCGGGGAGCTGTTTTTT
V: TRBV7-3; D: NA; size: NA; J: TRBJ2-3; CDR3: CASSGSRTDTQYF; DNA: TGTGCCAGCAGCGGGAGTAGGACAGATACGCAGTATTTT
V: TRBV4-1; D: TRBD1; size: NA; J: TRBJ2-5; CDR3: CASSHKDREGETQYF; DNA: TGCGCCAGCAGCCACAAGGACAGGGAAGGTGAGACCCAGTACTTC
V: TRBV7-2; D: NA; size: NA; J: TRBJ1-1; CDR3: CASSPWGAGGTEAFF; DNA: TGTGCCAGCAGCCCATGGGGGGCGGGGGGCACTGAAGCTTTCTTT
V: TRBV11-2; D: NA; size: NA; J: TRBJ2-5; CDR3: CASSHKLGTQYF; DNA: TGTGCCAGCAGCCACAAACTCGGGACCCAGTACTTC
V: TRBV5-1; D: TRBD2; size: NA; J: TRBJ2-5; CDR3: CASRPNLLAGGRQETQYF; DNA: TGCGCCAGCAGACCCAACCTCCTAGCGGGAGGAAGGCAAGAGACCCAGTACTTC
V: TRBV7-2; D: NA; size: once; J: TRBJ2-7; CDR3: CASSLTQAAYEQYF; DNA: TGTGCCAGCAGCCTTACACAGGCCGCCTACGAGCAGTACTTC
V: TRBV6-5; D: TRBD1; size: NA; J: TRBJ1-1; CDR3: CASRPTGGLTEAFF; DNA: TGTGCCAGCAGACCCACAGGGGGGTTAACTGAAGCTTTCTTT
V: TRBV18; D: NA; size: NA; J: TRBJ2-3; CDR3: CASSLVRSHTDTQYF; DNA: TGTGCCAGCTCACTGGTACGGAGCCACACAGATACGCAGTATTTT
V: TRBV4-1; D: NA; size: few; J: TRBJ2-6; CDR3: CASSQDGFSGANVLTF; DNA: TGCGCCAGCAGCCAAGACGGGTTCTCTGGGGCCAACGTCCTGACTTTC
V: TRBV5-6; D: NA; size: NA; J: TRBJ1-1; CDR3: CASSLWMGTMNTEAFF; DNA: TGTGCCAGCAGCTTGTGGATGGGGACCATGAACACTGAAGCTTTCTTT
V: TRBV9; D: NA; size: NA; J: TRBJ1-3; CDR3: CASSVDQVHSGNTIYF; DNA: TGTGCCAGCAGCGTAGACCAGGTACACTCTGGAAACACCATATATTTT
V: TRBV2; D: NA; size: NA; J: TRBJ2-2; CDR3: CASGIGYEDGELFF; DNA: TGTGCCAGCGGTATAGGGTATGAAGACGGGGAGCTGTTTTTT
V: TRBV29-1; D: TRBD1; size: NA; J: TRBJ1-5; CDR3: CSVSTGGNQPQHF; DNA: TGCAGCGTTTCGACAGGGGGGAATCAGCCCCAGCATTTT
V: TRBV9; D: TRBD1; size: NA; J: TRBJ1-1; CDR3: CASSAVDRGRTEAFF; DNA: TGTGCCAGCAGCGCCGTAGACAGGGGAAGAACTGAAGCTTTCTTT
V: TRBV7-9; D: TRBD1; size: NA; J: TRBJ1-2; CDR3: CASSLGDSSYYGYTF; DNA: TGTGCCAGCAGCTTAGGGGACAGCTCTTACTATGGCTACACCTTC
V: TRBV2; D: NA; size: once; J: TRBJ1-5; CDR3: CASSEHGRGRTQHF; DNA: TGTGCCAGCAGTGAACATGGACGGGGCAGGACCCAGCATTTT
V: TRBV7-9; D: TRBD1; size: NA; J: TRBJ1-1; CDR3: CASSLFTGVETEAFF; DNA: TGTGCCAGCAGCTTATTCACAGGGGTAGAAACTGAAGCTTTCTTT
V: TRBV4-1; D: NA; size: NA; J: TRBJ1-2; CDR3: CASSQGRAYYGYTF; DNA: TGCGCCAGCAGCCAAGGGAGGGCTTACTATGGCTACACCTTC
V: TRBV18; D: NA; size: NA; J: TRBJ2-1; CDR3: CASSPPGTAYNEQFF; DNA: TGTGCCAGCTCACCTCCCGGGACGGCTTACAATGAGCAGTTCTTC
V: TRBV18; D: TRBD2; size: NA; J: TRBJ2-3; CDR3: CASSPPRLAGGPSITDTQYF; DNA: TGTGCCAGCTCACCACCGCGGCTAGCGGGCGGTCCCTCCATAACAGATACGCAGTATTTT
V: TRBV6-6; D: NA; size: NA; J: TRBJ1-3; CDR3: CASSYPGGYFGNTIYF; DNA: TGTGCCAGCAGTTACCCAGGAGGCTATTTTGGAAACACCATATATTTT
V: TRBV7-9; D: NA; size: NA; J: TRBJ2-7; CDR3: CASSASGSSYEQYF; DNA: TGTGCCAGCAGCGCCTCTGGTAGCTCCTACGAGCAGTACTTC
V: TRBV6-1; D: NA; size: once; J: TRBJ1-2; CDR3: CASSEALPANYGYTF; DNA: TGTGCCAGCAGTGAAGCGCTACCCGCTAACTATGGCTACACCTTC